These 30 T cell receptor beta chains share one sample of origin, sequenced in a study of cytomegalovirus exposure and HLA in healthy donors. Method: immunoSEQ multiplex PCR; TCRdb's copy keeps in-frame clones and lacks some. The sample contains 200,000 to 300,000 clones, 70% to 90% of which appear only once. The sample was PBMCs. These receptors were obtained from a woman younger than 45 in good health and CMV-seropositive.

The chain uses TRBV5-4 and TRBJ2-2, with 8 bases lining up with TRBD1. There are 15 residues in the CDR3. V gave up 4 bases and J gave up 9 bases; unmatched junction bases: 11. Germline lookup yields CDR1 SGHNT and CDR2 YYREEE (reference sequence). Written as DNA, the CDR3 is TGTGCCAGCAGCCCCGGGACAGGATTTGTCCGGGAGCTGTTTTTT. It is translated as CASSPGTGFVRELFF.

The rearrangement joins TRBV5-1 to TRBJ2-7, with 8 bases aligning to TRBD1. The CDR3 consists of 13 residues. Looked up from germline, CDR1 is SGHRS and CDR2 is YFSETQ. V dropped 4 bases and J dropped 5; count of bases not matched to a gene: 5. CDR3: CASSRDRFNEQYF. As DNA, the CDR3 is TGCGCCAGCAGCCGGGACAGGTTCAACGAGCAGTACTTC.

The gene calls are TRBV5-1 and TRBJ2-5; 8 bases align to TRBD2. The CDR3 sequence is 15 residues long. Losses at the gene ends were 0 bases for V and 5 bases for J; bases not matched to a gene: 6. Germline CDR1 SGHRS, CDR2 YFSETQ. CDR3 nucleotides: TGCGCCAGCAGCTTGGGCGCTAGCGGGTGGGAGACCCAGTACTTC. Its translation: CASSLGASGWETQYF.

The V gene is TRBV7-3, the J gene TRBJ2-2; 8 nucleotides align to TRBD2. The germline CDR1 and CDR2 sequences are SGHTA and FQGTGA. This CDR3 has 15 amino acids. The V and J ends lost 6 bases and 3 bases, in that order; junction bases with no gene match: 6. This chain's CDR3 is CASRFLAGDTGELFF. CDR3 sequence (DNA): TGTGCCAGCAGGTTCCTAGCGGGTGACACCGGGGAGCTGTTTTTT.

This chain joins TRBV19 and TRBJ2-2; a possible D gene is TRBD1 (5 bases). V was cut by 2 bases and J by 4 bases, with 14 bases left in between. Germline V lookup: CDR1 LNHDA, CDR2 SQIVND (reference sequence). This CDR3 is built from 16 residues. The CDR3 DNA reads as TGTGCCAGTAGTATACTGGGCCAGGGTACCACCGGGGAGCTGTTTTTT. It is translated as CASSILGQGTTGELFF.

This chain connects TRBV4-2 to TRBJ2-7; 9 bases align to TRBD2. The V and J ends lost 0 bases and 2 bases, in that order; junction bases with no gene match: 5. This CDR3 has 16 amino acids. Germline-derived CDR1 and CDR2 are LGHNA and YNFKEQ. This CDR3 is CASSQDTAGGPYEQYF. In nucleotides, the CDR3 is TGTGCCAGCAGCCAAGATACCGCGGGAGGGCCCTACGAGCAGTACTTC.

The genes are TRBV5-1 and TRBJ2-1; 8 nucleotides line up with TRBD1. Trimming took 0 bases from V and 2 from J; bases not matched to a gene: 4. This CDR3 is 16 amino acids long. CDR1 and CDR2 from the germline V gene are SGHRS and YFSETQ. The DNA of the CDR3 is TGCGCCAGCAGCTTGGGGACAGGGACAGCCTACAATGAGCAGTTCTTC. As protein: CASSLGTGTAYNEQFF.

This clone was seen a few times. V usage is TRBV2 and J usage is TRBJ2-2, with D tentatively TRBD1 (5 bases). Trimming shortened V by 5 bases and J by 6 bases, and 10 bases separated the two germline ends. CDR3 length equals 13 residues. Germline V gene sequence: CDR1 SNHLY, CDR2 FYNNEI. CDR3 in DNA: TGTGCCAGCAGTCCCCAAGGGGCCGGGGAGCTGTTTTTT. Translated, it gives CASSPQGAGELFF.

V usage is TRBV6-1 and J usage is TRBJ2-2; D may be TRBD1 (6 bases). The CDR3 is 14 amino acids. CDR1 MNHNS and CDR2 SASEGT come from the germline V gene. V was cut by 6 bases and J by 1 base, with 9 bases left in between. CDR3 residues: CASSGQKNTGELFF. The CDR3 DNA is TGTGCCAGCAGCGGACAGAAGAACACCGGGGAGCTGTTTTTT.

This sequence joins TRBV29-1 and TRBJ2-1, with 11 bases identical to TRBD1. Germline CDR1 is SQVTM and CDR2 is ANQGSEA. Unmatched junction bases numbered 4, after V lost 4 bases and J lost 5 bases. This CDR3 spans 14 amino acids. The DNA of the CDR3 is TGCAGCGTTGCCGGGACAGGGGGAAACAATGAGCAGTTCTTC. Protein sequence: CSVAGTGGNNEQFF.

CDR3 protein: CAYGESTEAFF. CDR3 nucleotide sequence: TGTGCCTACGGGGAGAGCACTGAAGCTTTCTTT. The chain links TRBV6-6 to TRBJ1-1; D is unresolved. With 11 bases removed from V and 4 bases from J, the gap between germline ends came to 11 bases. Germline V CDR1 and CDR2: MNHNY, SVGAGI (reference sequence). The CDR3 is 11 residues long.

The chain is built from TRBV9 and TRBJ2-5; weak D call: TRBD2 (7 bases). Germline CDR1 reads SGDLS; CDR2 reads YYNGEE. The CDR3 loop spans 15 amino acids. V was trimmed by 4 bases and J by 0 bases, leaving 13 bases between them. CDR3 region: CASSRGRAYQETQYF. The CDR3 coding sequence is TGTGCCAGCAGCAGGGGGAGGGCTTACCAAGAGACCCAGTACTTC.

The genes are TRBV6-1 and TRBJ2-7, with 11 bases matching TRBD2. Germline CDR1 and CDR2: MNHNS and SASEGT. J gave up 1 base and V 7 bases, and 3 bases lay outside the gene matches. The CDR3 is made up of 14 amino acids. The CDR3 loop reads CASTLAGGSYEQYF. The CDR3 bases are TGTGCCAGCACCCTAGCGGGAGGTTCCTACGAGCAGTACTTC.

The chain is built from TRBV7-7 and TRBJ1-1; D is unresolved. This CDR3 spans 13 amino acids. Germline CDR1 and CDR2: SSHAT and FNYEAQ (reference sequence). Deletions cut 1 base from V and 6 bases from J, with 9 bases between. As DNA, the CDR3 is TGTGCCAGCAGCTTAGACGCGGGATCTGAAGCTTTCTTT. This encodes CASSLDAGSEAFF. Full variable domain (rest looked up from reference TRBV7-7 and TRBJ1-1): GAGVSQSPRYKVTKRGQDVTLRCDPISSHATLYWYQQALGQGPEFLTYFNYEAQPDKSGLPSDRFSAERPEGSISTLTIQRTEQRDSAMYRCASSLDAGSEAFFGQGTRLTVV.

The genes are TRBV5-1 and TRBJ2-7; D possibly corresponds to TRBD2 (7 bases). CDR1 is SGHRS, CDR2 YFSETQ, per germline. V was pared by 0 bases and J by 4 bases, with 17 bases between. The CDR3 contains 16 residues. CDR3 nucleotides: TGCGCCAGCAGCTTGGTTGCGGGGGCGAAACTATACGAGCAGTACTTC. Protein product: CASSLVAGAKLYEQYF.

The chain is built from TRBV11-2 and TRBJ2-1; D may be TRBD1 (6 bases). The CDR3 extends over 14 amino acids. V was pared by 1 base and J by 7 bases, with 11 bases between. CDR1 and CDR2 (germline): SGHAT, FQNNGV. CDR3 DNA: TGTGCCAGCAGCTTAGTGAAGGGGGAGAATGAGCAGTTCTTC. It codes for CASSLVKGENEQFF. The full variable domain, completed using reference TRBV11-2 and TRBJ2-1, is EAGVAQSPRYKIIEKRQSVAFWCNPISGHATLYWYQQILGQGPKLLIQFQNNGVVDDSQLPKDRFSAERLKGVDSTLKIQPAKLEDSAVYLCASSLVKGENEQFFGPGTRLTVL.

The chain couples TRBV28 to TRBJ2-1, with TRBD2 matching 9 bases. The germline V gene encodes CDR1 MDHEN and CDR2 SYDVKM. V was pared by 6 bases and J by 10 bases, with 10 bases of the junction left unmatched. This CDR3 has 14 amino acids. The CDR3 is CASSPAGGSREQFF. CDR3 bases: TGTGCCAGCAGCCCGGCGGGGGGGTCGAGAGAGCAGTTCTTC.

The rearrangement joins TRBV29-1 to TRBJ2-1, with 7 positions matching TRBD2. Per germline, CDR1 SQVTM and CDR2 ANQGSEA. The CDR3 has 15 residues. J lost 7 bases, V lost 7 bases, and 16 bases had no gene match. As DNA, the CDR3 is TGCAGCGCCACGCGGGGAGGGAACCTCGGTAATGAGCAGTTCTTC. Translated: CSATRGGNLGNEQFF.

DNA for the CDR3: TGTGCCAGCAAAGAAGACAGTGGATTTACGAAGAGATACTTC. It codes for CASKEDSGFTKRYF. This chain links TRBV2 with TRBJ2-7; D perhaps matches TRBD1 (5 bases). The germline V and J ends were trimmed by 7 bases and 13 bases, with 26 bases remaining between them. There are 14 residues in the CDR3. Germline loops: CDR1 SNHLY, CDR2 FYNNEI.

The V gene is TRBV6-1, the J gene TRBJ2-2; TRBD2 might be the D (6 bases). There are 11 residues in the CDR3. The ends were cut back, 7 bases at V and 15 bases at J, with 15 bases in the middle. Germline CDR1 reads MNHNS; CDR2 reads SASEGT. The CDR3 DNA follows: TGTGCCAGCACCCTCGAAAGGAGGGTGTTTTTT. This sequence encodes CASTLERRVFF.

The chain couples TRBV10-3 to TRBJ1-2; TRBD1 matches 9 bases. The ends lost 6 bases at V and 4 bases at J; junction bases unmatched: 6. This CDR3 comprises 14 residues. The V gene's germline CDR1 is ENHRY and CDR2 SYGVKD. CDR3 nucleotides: TGTGCCATCAGGGGGACAGGGCCTCTCTATGGCTACACCTTC. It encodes CAIRGTGPLYGYTF.

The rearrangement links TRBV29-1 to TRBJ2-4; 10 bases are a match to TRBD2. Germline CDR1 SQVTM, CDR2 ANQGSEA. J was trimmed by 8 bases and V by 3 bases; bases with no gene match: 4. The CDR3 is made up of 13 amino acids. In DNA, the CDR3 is TGCAGCGTTGAGACTAGCGGGCTTGACATTCAGTACTTC. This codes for CSVETSGLDIQYF.

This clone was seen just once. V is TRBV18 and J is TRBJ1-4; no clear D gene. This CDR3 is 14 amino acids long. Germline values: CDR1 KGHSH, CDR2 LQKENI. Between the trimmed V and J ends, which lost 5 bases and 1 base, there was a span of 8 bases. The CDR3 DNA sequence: TGTGCCAGCTCATCAGCAGGAACTAATGAAAAACTGTTTTTT. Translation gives CASSSAGTNEKLFF.

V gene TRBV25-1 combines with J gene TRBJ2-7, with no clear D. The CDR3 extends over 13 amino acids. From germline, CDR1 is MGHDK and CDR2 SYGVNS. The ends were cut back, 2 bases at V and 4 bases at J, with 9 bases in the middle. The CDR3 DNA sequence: TGTGCCAGCAGTGAAAGTGGCGGTTACGAGCAGTACTTC. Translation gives CASSESGGYEQYF.

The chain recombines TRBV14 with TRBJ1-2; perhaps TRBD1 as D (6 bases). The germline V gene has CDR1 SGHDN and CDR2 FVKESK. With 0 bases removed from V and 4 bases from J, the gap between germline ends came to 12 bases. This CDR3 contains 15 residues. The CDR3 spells CASSQDWGRSYGYTF. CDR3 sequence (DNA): TGTGCCAGCAGCCAAGATTGGGGGCGCTCCTATGGCTACACCTTC.

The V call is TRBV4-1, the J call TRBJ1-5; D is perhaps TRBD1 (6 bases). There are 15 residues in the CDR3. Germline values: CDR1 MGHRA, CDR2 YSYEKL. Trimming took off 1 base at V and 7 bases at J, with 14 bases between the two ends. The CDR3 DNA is TGCGCCAGCAGCCAAGCTGGGGGCTCACACCAGCCCCAGCATTTT. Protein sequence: CASSQAGGSHQPQHF.

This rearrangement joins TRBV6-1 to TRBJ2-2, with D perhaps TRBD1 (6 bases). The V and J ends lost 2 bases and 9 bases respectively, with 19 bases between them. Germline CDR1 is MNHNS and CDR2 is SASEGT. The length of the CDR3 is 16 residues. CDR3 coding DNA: TGTGCCAGCAGTGAATTTGGAGACAGGTTGATTTGGGAGCTGTTTTTT. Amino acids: CASSEFGDRLIWELFF.

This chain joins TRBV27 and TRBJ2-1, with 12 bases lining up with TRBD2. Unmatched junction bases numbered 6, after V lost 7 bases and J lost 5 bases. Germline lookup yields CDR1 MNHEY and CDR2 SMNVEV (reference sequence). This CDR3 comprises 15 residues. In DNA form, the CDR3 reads TGTGCCAGCACAGGGGGACTAGCGGGTAACAATGAGCAGTTCTTC. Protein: CASTGGLAGNNEQFF.

CDR3 bases: TGCGCCAGCAGCCAAGATCCAGGGGGCACCGGGGAGCTGTTTTTT. Translation gives CASSQDPGGTGELFF. The chain couples TRBV4-1 to TRBJ2-2; 7 bases fit TRBD1. With V trimmed by 0 bases and J by 4 bases, 2 bases remained unmatched. The CDR3 sequence is 15 residues long. The germline CDR1 and CDR2 sequences are MGHRA and YSYEKL.

CDR3 nucleotide sequence: TGTGCCAGCAGCTACAGGGGGGAGGCTGAAGCTTTCTTT. Translated: CASSYRGEAEAFF. V is TRBV7-9 and J is TRBJ1-1, with 8 bases fitting TRBD1. The V and J ends lost 4 bases and 6 bases, in that order; junction bases with no gene match: 4. Germline V lookup: CDR1 SEHNR, CDR2 FQNEAQ (reference sequence). CDR3 length: 13 residues.